These 28 T cell receptor beta chains were sequenced from one sample in a study of shared clonotypes between healthy human individuals. Using immunoSEQ multiplex PCR, the repertoire was profiled, and TCRdb retains in-frame clones only, with some absent. The sample lists about 600,000 clones, over 95% occurring once. Terminally differentiated effector memory CD45RA+ cells were excluded by CCR7 positive selection of CD45RO-negative cells. Sequencing was done on a sample of naive CD8+ T cells sorted from blood. The receptors derive from a woman aged 25 to 39 in good health.

V and J are TRBV27 and TRBJ2-7, with 7 bases that match TRBD2. The CDR3 runs 13 residues. V lost 4 bases to trimming and J lost 3 bases; unmatched junction nucleotides: 3. Looked up from germline, CDR1 is MNHEY and CDR2 is SMNVEV (reference sequence). The CDR3 region is CASSSAGVYEQYF. In DNA, the CDR3 is TGTGCCAGCAGTTCCGCGGGAGTCTACGAGCAGTACTTC.

V gene TRBV7-9 combines with J gene TRBJ1-1; D might be TRBD1 (6 bases). Deletions cut 0 bases from V and 11 bases from J, with 13 bases between. Looked up from germline, CDR1 is SEHNR and CDR2 is FQNEAQ (reference sequence). This CDR3 is 13 amino acids long. The CDR3 nucleotides are TGTGCCAGCAGCTTAGCGGGGGGGCCGCGGGCTTTCTTT. Translation: CASSLAGGPRAFF.

The chain recombines TRBV10-2 with TRBJ2-1; TRBD2 matches at 7 bases. CDR1 is WSHSY, CDR2 SAAADI, per germline. The CDR3 length is 16 residues. Trimming cost V 1 base and J 5 bases; bases outside gene matches: 8. The CDR3 region is CASSELSGMLHNEQFF. CDR3 bases: TGCGCCAGCAGTGAGTTAAGCGGGATGTTACACAATGAGCAGTTCTTC.

V is TRBV4-1 and J is TRBJ2-5; D may be TRBD1 (6 bases). This CDR3 has 13 amino acids. CDR1 and CDR2 from the germline V gene are MGHRA and YSYEKL. The V and J ends lost 5 bases and 1 base respectively, with 8 bases between them. In DNA form, the CDR3 reads TGCGCCAGCAGCAACAGGGTCCAAGAGACCCAGTACTTC. This codes for CASSNRVQETQYF.

The chain joins TRBV5-1 to TRBJ2-2; 8 bases match TRBD2. Germline V gives CDR1 SGHRS, CDR2 YFSETQ. The CDR3 is 17 residues long. J gave up 6 bases and V 4 bases, and 14 bases lay outside the gene matches. The CDR3 sequence is CASSQKSAGEGSGELFF. DNA of the CDR3: TGCGCCAGCAGCCAAAAGTCAGCGGGGGAGGGTTCCGGGGAGCTGTTTTTT. The full variable domain, its missing parts supplied by reference TRBV5-1 and TRBJ2-2, is KAGVTQTPRYLIKTRGQQVTLSCSPISGHRSVSWYQQTPGQGLQFLFEYFSETQRNKGNFPGRFSGRQFSNSRSEMNVSTLELGDSALYLCASSQKSAGEGSGELFFGEGSRLTVL.

This clone was seen just once. In nucleotides, the CDR3 is TGTGCCAGCAGCTTGGAACTAGCGGGATTGACAGATACGCAGTATTTT. This encodes CASSLELAGLTDTQYF. The V and J genes are TRBV5-6 and TRBJ2-3, with 10 bases aligning to TRBD2. Germline values: CDR1 SGHDT, CDR2 YYEEEE. The V gene end was trimmed by 0 bases and the J gene end by 3 bases; junction bases not matched to a gene: 4. The CDR3 spans 16 residues. Variable domain in full (rest from reference TRBV5-6 and TRBJ2-3): DAGVTQSPTHLIKTRGQQVTLRCSPKSGHDTVSWYQQALGQGPQFIFQYYEEEERQRGNFPDRFSGHQFPNYSSELNVNALLLGDSALYLCASSLELAGLTDTQYFGPGTRLTVL.

V usage is TRBV30 and J usage is TRBJ2-1, with 7 nucleotides matching TRBD2. The length of the CDR3 is 16 residues. Germline-derived CDR1 and CDR2 are GTSNPN and SVGIG (reference sequence). J lost 2 bases, V lost 0 bases, and 7 bases had no gene match. The CDR3 protein is CAWSVLAPPTYNEQFF. The CDR3 DNA is TGTGCCTGGAGTGTACTAGCGCCCCCGACCTACAATGAGCAGTTCTTC.

This clone appeared a single time. The rearrangement uses TRBV7-9 and TRBJ2-7, with TRBD1 matching 12 bases. V shed 4 bases and J 9 bases; nucleotides not matched to a gene: 7. The CDR3 sequence is 14 residues long. Germline V gives CDR1 SEHNR, CDR2 FQNEAQ (reference sequence). The CDR3: CASSYGTGGHGQYF. The CDR3 DNA sequence: TGTGCCAGCAGCTACGGGACAGGGGGCCATGGGCAGTACTTC.

This clone was recorded once. The chain employs TRBV27 and TRBJ1-1; D call uncertain. The length of the CDR3 is 16 residues. The V gene lost 4 bases and the J gene lost 4 bases, with 19 bases spanning the gap. Germline CDR1 and CDR2: MNHEY and SMNVEV (reference sequence). The CDR3 loop reads CASSSSRAWAGTEAFF. As DNA, the CDR3 is TGTGCCAGCAGTTCTTCTAGAGCATGGGCCGGCACTGAAGCTTTCTTT.

This chain uses TRBV7-6 with TRBJ2-1, with D hard to call. Germline V lookup: CDR1 SGHVS, CDR2 FNYEAQ. V lost 1 base and J lost 6, with 10 bases in between. The CDR3 consists of 14 residues. CDR3 nucleotide sequence: TGTGCCAGCAGCTTAGGGACGGTGGGCAATGAGCAGTTCTTC. Translating gives CASSLGTVGNEQFF.

The rearrangement links TRBV30 to TRBJ2-3; possible D gene TRBD2, 5 bases. This CDR3 spans 16 amino acids. Looked up from germline, CDR1 is GTSNPN and CDR2 is SVGIG (reference sequence). The V end was cut by 5 bases, the J end by 1 base, with 19 bases between. CDR3 in amino acids: CAWDNFPGKRTDTQYF. DNA of the CDR3: TGTGCCTGGGACAACTTCCCGGGGAAACGCACAGATACGCAGTATTTT.

The chain joins TRBV27 to TRBJ2-1, with 7 bases aligning to TRBD2. The germline CDR1 and CDR2 sequences are MNHEY and SMNVEV (reference sequence). The CDR3 runs to 16 residues. The V gene end was trimmed by 5 bases and the J gene end by 4 bases; junction bases not matched to a gene: 11. The CDR3 loop is CASSLYSAGAYNEQFF. In DNA, the CDR3 is TGTGCCAGCAGTCTTTATAGCGCGGGAGCTTACAATGAGCAGTTCTTC.

The chain recombines TRBV5-8 with TRBJ2-2; no definite D call. Germline V gene sequence: CDR1 SGHTS, CDR2 YDEGEE. CDR3 length: 15 amino acids. The V and J ends lost 0 bases and 0 bases respectively, with 6 bases between them. In nucleotides, the CDR3 is TGTGCCAGCAGCTTGGGAGCCTCGAACACCGGGGAGCTGTTTTTT. This sequence encodes CASSLGASNTGELFF.

This chain links TRBV7-7 with TRBJ2-5; D may be TRBD2 (6 bases). CDR1 and CDR2 (germline): SSHAT, FNYEAQ (reference sequence). The CDR3 spans 15 residues. Deletions cut 2 bases from V and 3 bases from J, with 13 bases between. CDR3: CASSLFGGSEETQYF. The CDR3 DNA reads as TGTGCCAGCAGCTTATTCGGGGGTAGTGAAGAGACCCAGTACTTC.

This sequence joins TRBV25-1 and TRBJ2-5; tentatively, D is TRBD1 (6 bases). The ends were cut back, 6 bases at V and 5 bases at J, with 10 bases in the middle. CDR1 is MGHDK, CDR2 SYGVNS, per germline. The CDR3 sequence is 12 residues long. For the CDR3, the DNA is TGTGCCAGCAGCCCAGGGGATGAGACCCAGTACTTC. Its translation is CASSPGDETQYF.

The chain has TRBV13 and TRBJ1-1; D uncertain. CDR3 length equals 13 residues. V was trimmed by 4 bases and J by 6 bases, leaving 12 bases between them. CDR1 PRHDT and CDR2 FYEKMQ come from the germline V gene (reference sequence). The CDR3 protein is CASSSFEVPEAFF. The CDR3 DNA is TGTGCCAGCAGCTCATTCGAGGTTCCTGAAGCTTTCTTT.

The chain recombines TRBV9 with TRBJ2-2, with TRBD1 identical over 10 bases. Germline lookup yields CDR1 SGDLS and CDR2 YYNGEE. The CDR3 is 16 residues long. Germline trimming cut 4 bases from V and 2 bases from J; bases unmatched to any gene: 5. In DNA, the CDR3 is TGTGCCAGCAGCACCCGGGACAGGGGAAACACCGGGGAGCTGTTTTTT. It is translated as CASSTRDRGNTGELFF.

V and J are TRBV27 and TRBJ2-7, with a possible D match to TRBD2 (6 bases). Trimming cost V 2 bases and J 4 bases, with 9 bases left between them. The CDR3 loop spans 13 amino acids. Germline V gene data show CDR1 as MNHEY and CDR2 as SMNVEV (reference sequence). As DNA, the CDR3 is TGTGCCAGCAGTTTAGAGGCGGGATACGAGCAGTACTTC. It translates to CASSLEAGYEQYF.

The chain joins TRBV21-1 to TRBJ2-7; no DNA check was done on the table's D call, TRBD2. TRBV21-1 is shown as a pseudogene. There are 19 residues in the CDR3. In nucleotides, the CDR3 is TGTGCCAGCAGCACCCCCGGCGGGACTAGCGGGGGGCCCTCCTACGAGCAGTACTTC. Protein sequence: CASSTPGGTSGGPSYEQYF.

The chain recombines TRBV2 with TRBJ2-4; TRBD1 matches 10 bases. V was pared by 6 bases and J by 8 bases, with 4 bases of the junction left unmatched. The CDR3 consists of 13 residues. Germline lookup yields CDR1 SNHLY and CDR2 FYNNEI. The CDR3 DNA sequence: TGTGCCAGCAGGGGGACAGGGGAGGACATTCAGTACTTC. Translating it yields CASRGTGEDIQYF.

The gene calls are TRBV7-2 and TRBJ1-2; D not certain. The CDR3 runs 17 residues. Trimming took off 0 bases at V and 5 bases at J, with 19 bases between the two ends. The germline gives CDR1 SGHTA, CDR2 FQGNSA. The CDR3 DNA follows: TGTGCCAGCAGCTTAGCGGGAGGACTAACTTTGTTATATGGCTACACCTTC. Translated: CASSLAGGLTLLYGYTF.

On this clone itself: The sample holds other DNA sequences that translate to the same CDR3. The chain carries TRBV20-1 and TRBJ2-7; D gene uncertain. The CDR3 covers 11 residues. Germline V gene data show CDR1 as DFQATT and CDR2 as SNEGSKA (reference sequence). Trimming stripped 1 base from V and 3 bases from J, with 4 bases between. CDR3 loop: CSARAGYEQYF. In DNA, the CDR3 is TGCAGTGCTAGAGCAGGCTACGAGCAGTACTTC.

V and J are TRBV5-6 and TRBJ2-3, with a possible D match to TRBD1 (5 bases). In germline, CDR1 is SGHDT, CDR2 YYEEEE. This CDR3 is built from 16 residues. V was trimmed by 1 base and J by 2 bases, leaving 14 bases between them. CDR3 sequence reads: CASSLIRTRVTDTQYF. The DNA for the CDR3 is TGTGCCAGCAGCTTGATTCGTACCAGGGTCACAGATACGCAGTATTTT.

This clone was seen a few times. The chain carries TRBV5-4 and TRBJ2-3; D gene ambiguous. V lost 5 bases, J lost 3 bases, and 13 bases lay in between. CDR3 length equals 14 residues. Germline CDR1 is SGHNT and CDR2 is YYREEE (reference sequence). The CDR3 sequence: CASSGVESTDTQYF. DNA of the CDR3: TGTGCCAGCAGTGGGGTGGAAAGTACAGATACGCAGTATTTT.

This sequence joins TRBV27 and TRBJ2-7, with D maybe TRBD1 (5 bases). From germline, CDR1 is MNHEY and CDR2 SMNVEV (reference sequence). This CDR3 contains 16 residues. The V end was cut by 0 bases, the J end by 0 bases, with 12 bases between. The CDR3 spells CASSLSQGGHSYEQYF. The CDR3 DNA follows: TGTGCCAGCAGTTTATCCCAGGGCGGACACTCCTACGAGCAGTACTTC.

The V call is TRBV6-1, the J call TRBJ2-1; D is unresolved. Trimming left V 3 bases short and J 8 bases short, with 5 bases between. Germline assignment: CDR1 MNHNS and CDR2 SASEGT. The CDR3 runs 11 residues. The CDR3 here is CASSDSYEQFF. The CDR3 DNA reads as TGTGCCAGCAGTGATAGTTATGAGCAGTTCTTC.

The chain uses TRBV10-1 and TRBJ2-3, with no clear D. Germline loops: CDR1 WNHNN, CDR2 SYGVQD (reference sequence). This CDR3 contains 15 residues. V lost 4 bases and J lost 0, with 11 bases in between. The CDR3 DNA is TGCGCCAGCAGTGGCGGACGTACTAGCACAGATACGCAGTATTTT. Amino acids: CASSGGRTSTDTQYF.

The chain couples TRBV28 to TRBJ2-3; perhaps D is TRBD1 or TRBD2 (5 bases each). Germline values: CDR1 MDHEN, CDR2 SYDVKM. The CDR3 spans 16 residues. V was shortened by 3 bases and J by 0 bases, with 13 bases between the two germline ends. CDR3 DNA: TGTGCCAGCAGTTTCGCCGGGACCCAAAGCACAGATACGCAGTATTTT. Translation: CASSFAGTQSTDTQYF.